A selection of T cell receptor beta chains follows, all from one sample in a study of shared clonotypes between healthy human individuals. The protocol was immunoSEQ multiplex PCR, while the TCRdb copy is restricted to in-frame clones and leaves out a portion. The sample holds under 750,000 clones; around 77% are singletons and the top ten take approximately 1.8%. Sequenced sample: memory CD4+ T cells sorted from blood. The source of these receptors is a woman between 25 and 40 years old in good health. Both conserved end residues are part of each CDR3. The D gene is left open where the match is weak. For some rows the clone size is stated as once, few or many, or as a class when expanded; others skip it.

size: many; J: TRBJ2-7; D: -; V: TRBV28; DNA: TGTGCCAGCAGTTGGCACAAAAGCTCCTACGAGCAGTACTTC; CDR3: CASSWHKSSYEQYF
size: few; J: TRBJ2-2; D: -; V: TRBV7-3; DNA: TGTGCCAGCAGCCCCTGGGGGGCGAGCGGGGAGCTGTTTTTT; CDR3: CASSPWGASGELFF
size: -; J: TRBJ2-3; D: TRBD2; V: TRBV7-7; DNA: TGTGCCAGCAGCTTAGGGCTAGCGGGAAAAGATACGCAGTATTTT; CDR3: CASSLGLAGKDTQYF
size: few; J: TRBJ2-7; D: -; V: TRBV27; DNA: TGTGCCAGCAGTTTGCGTAGGGAAGCCGAGCAGTACTTC; CDR3: CASSLRREAEQYF
size: -; J: TRBJ2-7; D: TRBD1; V: TRBV10-3; DNA: TGTGCCATCAGTGACCGGGACAGCTCCTACGAGCAGTACTTC; CDR3: CAISDRDSSYEQYF
size: -; J: TRBJ1-1; D: -; V: TRBV29-1; DNA: TGCAGCGTTGCATTTCGCCAGAACACTGAAGCTTTCTTT; CDR3: CSVAFRQNTEAFF
size: many; J: TRBJ2-1; D: TRBD2; V: TRBV28; DNA: TGTGCCAGCAGTTTTCGGACTAGCGGGCAGTTCTTC; CDR3: CASSFRTSGQFF
size: -; J: TRBJ2-3; D: -; V: TRBV4-2; DNA: TGTGCCAGCAGCCAAGAGACGGTTCGAGCAGATACGCAGTATTTT; CDR3: CASSQETVRADTQYF
size: -; J: TRBJ2-3; D: -; V: TRBV29-1; DNA: TGCAGCGTTACAGGGCCTACTAGCACAGATACGCAGTATTTT; CDR3: CSVTGPTSTDTQYF
size: -; J: TRBJ1-2; D: -; V: TRBV29-1; DNA: TGCAGCGTCGCAGGAAACTATGGCTACACCTTC; CDR3: CSVAGNYGYTF
size: -; J: TRBJ2-1; D: -; V: TRBV27; DNA: TGTGCCAGCAGTTTTAGGTATACAGTCCCCTACAATGAGCAGTTCTTC; CDR3: CASSFRYTVPYNEQFF
size: -; J: TRBJ2-7; D: -; V: TRBV21-1; DNA: TGTGCCAGCAGCATCCCAGAGATGGGCGAGCAGTACTTC; CDR3: CASSIPEMGEQYF
size: -; J: TRBJ2-6; D: -; V: TRBV28; DNA: TGTGCCAGCAGTTTATCAGGGGCCGGGGCCAACGTCCTGACTTTC; CDR3: CASSLSGAGANVLTF
size: -; J: TRBJ2-3; D: -; V: TRBV7-9; DNA: TGTGCCAGCAGCGCCGACAGCGGGTGGGATACAGATACGCAGTATTTT; CDR3: CASSADSGWDTDTQYF
size: -; J: TRBJ2-1; D: TRBD1; V: TRBV28; DNA: TGTGCCAGCAGTTCGCCCGCCAGACAGGGAAGATACAATGAGCAGTTCTTC; CDR3: CASSSPARQGRYNEQFF
size: -; J: TRBJ1-4; D: -; V: TRBV13; DNA: TGTGCCAGCAGCTTCGGAAATAATGAAAAACTGTTTTTT; CDR3: CASSFGNNEKLFF
size: many; J: TRBJ1-1; D: -; V: TRBV5-8; DNA: TGTGCCAGCAGCTTGTTGGGGGCAAACACTGAAGCTTTCTTT; CDR3: CASSLLGANTEAFF
size: -; J: TRBJ1-4; D: -; V: TRBV5-5; DNA: TGTGCCAGCAGCTTGAAATTCGCTGGGGCCGGTGAAAAACTGTTTTTT; CDR3: CASSLKFAGAGEKLFF
size: -; J: TRBJ1-1; D: -; V: TRBV28; DNA: TGTGCCAGCAGTTCCGCGGACCCGTTTAAAGCTTTCTTT; CDR3: CASSSADPFKAFF
size: -; J: TRBJ2-7; D: TRBD1; V: TRBV6-5; DNA: TGTGCCAGCAGTTACTCGTCAGGGGGCGGCTACGAGCAGTACTTC; CDR3: CASSYSSGGGYEQYF
size: once; J: TRBJ1-4; D: TRBD1; V: TRBV18; DNA: TGTGCCAGCTCATCGAGCGGACAGGGAAAAAAACTGTTTTTT; CDR3: CASSSSGQGKKLFF
size: -; J: TRBJ2-3; D: -; V: TRBV6-7; DNA: TGTGCCTTAAATAGCGGTCTCACAGATACGCAGTATTTT; CDR3: CALNSGLTDTQYF
size: -; J: TRBJ1-2; D: -; V: TRBV23-1; DNA: TGCGCCAGCAGTCAATCCCCGTGGGTCTATGGCTACACCTTC; CDR3: CASSQSPWVYGYTF
size: -; J: TRBJ2-7; D: TRBD2; V: TRBV30; DNA: TGTGCCTGGAGTATTGGCCGGGAGGGGATCCCTTACGAGCAGTACTTC; CDR3: CAWSIGREGIPYEQYF
size: -; J: TRBJ2-1; D: -; V: TRBV19; DNA: TGTGCCAGTAGTATTCAACCAATCTCCTACAATGAGCAGTTCTTC; CDR3: CASSIQPISYNEQFF
size: -; J: TRBJ2-3; D: TRBD2; V: TRBV14; DNA: TGTGCCAGCAGCCAAGGGCGCGGGAGGGCCGATTCAGATACGCAGTATTTT; CDR3: CASSQGRGRADSDTQYF
size: -; J: TRBJ2-7; D: TRBD2; V: TRBV18; DNA: TGTGCCAGCTCACCGGGGAGGGCCAACCACGAGCAGTACTTC; CDR3: CASSPGRANHEQYF
size: -; J: TRBJ1-1; D: TRBD1; V: TRBV28; DNA: TGTGCCAGCACAACAGGGGGCGAGTCTGAAGCTTTCTTT; CDR3: CASTTGGESEAFF
size: -; J: TRBJ2-1; D: -; V: TRBV4-2; DNA: TGTGCCAGCAGACCCCTGGAGAGATCTAGCAATGAGCAGTTCTTC; CDR3: CASRPLERSSNEQFF